Reported below is one T cell receptor (beta chain). Its antigen is undetermined. This sample is drawn from a study of cytomegalovirus exposure and HLA in healthy donors. General study results and limits: Later work associated fewer than 20,000 TCR beta sequences with HLA alleles at 0.05 false discovery rate.

Germline V lookup: CDR1 MDHEN, CDR2 SYDVKM. V lost 2 bases and J lost 12, with 5 bases in between. The CDR3 spans 11 residues. 13 Jbeta primers and 60 Vbeta primers were used for the PCR. The protocol was immunoSEQ multiplex PCR, while the TCRdb copy is restricted to in-frame clones and leaves out a portion. The repertoire has roughly 98,000 clones, about 78% of them found once; the top ten carry more than 3%. This TCR was recovered from a man aged 40-49 years in good health and CMV-seronegative. The sequenced sample consisted of PBMCs. The V gene is TRBV28, the J gene TRBJ2-6; no reliable D call. In DNA form, the CDR3 reads TGTGCCAGCAGTTTAGTCGGCGTCCTGACTTTC. Its translation is CASSLVGVLTF.